This T cell receptor beta chain is from a study of shared clonotypes between healthy human individuals. Overall study results and limits: The study generally estimated greater richness for naive than memory subsets.

Donors, healthy HIV-negative adults, lacked recent acute infections or vaccinations. Subsets obtained from CD4+ cells comprised CD45RA+ naive and CD45RA-negative memory cells. This clone was recorded a few times. Its cognate antigen is unknown. V lost 2 bases and J 2 bases, leaving 13 bases between the germline ends. The CDR3 is 16 residues long. From germline, CDR1 is MNHNY and CDR2 SVGAGI (reference sequence). In the authors' methods: ImmunoSEQ yielded junction-only sequences lacking quality scores, so filtering differed. Some clones are missing from TCRdb's copy, which holds only in-frame ones; the method was immunoSEQ multiplex PCR. The DNA gave D and trimming, while V, J and clone size come from that table. The repertoire has about 640,000 clones, about 78% of them found once; the top ten carry around 1.8%.

The gene calls are TRBV6-6 and TRBJ1-5; possible D gene TRBD1, 6 bases. Specimen: memory CD4+ T cells sorted from blood. Subset in this sample: CD45RA-negative fraction. The sequence derives from a woman younger than 45 in good health. The CDR3, as DNA: TGTGCCAGCAGTTACCCCGGACAGAACGGCAATCAGCCCCAGCATTTT. Its translation: CASSYPGQNGNQPQHF.